A single TCR beta chain is shown here with its context. Its antigen is undetermined. The time point was: week 5, during vaccination. Mutant IDH1 20-mer peptide, at 300 ug, made up each vaccine dose, with topical imiquimod. The entry originates in a study of a mutant IDH1 vaccine in newly diagnosed glioma. Study-level background: The study gave patients eight vaccinations in weeks 1, 3, 5, 7, 11, 15, 19, 23.

V shed 10 bases and J shed 4 bases, with 12 bases lying between them. The germline V gene encodes CDR1 SEHNR and CDR2 FQNEAQ (reference sequence). The CDR3 consists of 12 residues. Profiling relied on immunoSEQ multiplex PCR, and the TCRdb table lists in-frame clones only, not all of them. The sample records 12,000 or so clones, around nine tenths being singletons. Sequenced material: PBMCs, taken from a glioma patient whose treatment included an IDH1 peptide vaccine. This sequence was found in a woman aged 40 to 50 with glioma. Some clones in this sample may be carry-over from other donors' samples. This sequence joins TRBV7-9 and TRBJ2-3, with D possibly matching TRBD2 (5 bases). Here the CDR3 reads CANSEGADTQYF. For the CDR3, the DNA is TGTGCCAACTCAGAGGGTGCAGATACGCAGTATTTT.